This T cell receptor beta chain appears in the sequencing data of a study of cytomegalovirus exposure and HLA in healthy donors. In the PCR, 60 Vbeta and 13 Jbeta primers were used. TCRdb keeps only in-frame clones here, not all; method: immunoSEQ multiplex PCR. Among fewer than 100,000 clones listed, over 70% were seen once. Study-level results: When presence/absence was analysed, sequencing depth was taken to be roughly uniform across donors.

A remark on this clone: The target antigen is unknown.

Germline V gives CDR1 MGHRA, CDR2 YSYEKL. J gave up 7 bases and V 0 bases, and 19 bases lay outside the gene matches. The CDR3 consists of 20 residues. All the people who gave samples were healthy bone marrow donors. This sequence joins TRBV4-1 and TRBJ2-1, with 9 bases identical to TRBD2. The TCR was taken from a male donor in good health and CMV-seronegative. What was sequenced was PBMCs. CDR3 sequence reads: CASSQEGALAGLVTYNEQFF. The CDR3 nucleotides are TGCGCCAGCAGCCAAGAAGGGGCACTAGCGGGCCTCGTGACGTATAATGAGCAGTTCTTC.